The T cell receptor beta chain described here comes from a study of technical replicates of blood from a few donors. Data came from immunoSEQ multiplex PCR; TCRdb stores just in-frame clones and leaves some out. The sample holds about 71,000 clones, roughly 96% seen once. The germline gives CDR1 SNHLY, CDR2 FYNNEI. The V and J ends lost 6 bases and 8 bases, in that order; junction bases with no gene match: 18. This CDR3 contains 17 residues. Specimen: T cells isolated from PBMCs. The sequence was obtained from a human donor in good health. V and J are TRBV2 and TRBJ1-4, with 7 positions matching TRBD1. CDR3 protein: CASRIRPTGRYGEKLFF. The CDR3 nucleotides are TGTGCCAGCAGGATAAGACCGACAGGGCGGTATGGGGAAAAACTGTTTTTT.